The 25 T cell receptor beta chains below were found in one sample sequenced in a study of cytotoxic CD8 clonotypes in ibrutinib-treated CLL. The table came from immunoSEQ multiplex PCR; TCRdb's copy has only in-frame clones and leaves some out. The data show 250,000 to 350,000 clones, with 65% to 85% seen just once and 5.6% held by the top ten. This sample comprised PBMCs, obtained at disease progression, from a patient treated with ibrutinib. Receptors were obtained from a human donor with chronic lymphocytic leukemia.

This chain uses TRBV5-1 with TRBJ1-3; D not certain. The ends were cut back, 0 bases at V and 2 bases at J, with 3 bases in the middle. Looked up from germline, CDR1 is SGHRS and CDR2 is YFSETQ. The CDR3 runs 13 residues. The CDR3: CASSLGAGNTIYF. The CDR3 nucleotides are TGCGCCAGCAGCTTGGGGGCTGGAAACACCATATATTTT.

This clone is a singleton in its sample. This chain joins TRBV6-5 and TRBJ1-2; D remains ambiguous. The CDR3 has 13 residues. The germline V and J ends were trimmed by 6 bases and 8 bases, with 16 bases remaining between them. CDR1 and CDR2 from the germline V gene are MNHEY and SVGAGI. CDR3 nucleotides: TGTGCCAGCAGCCCAATGGGAGTCAGGGGCTACACCTTC. Encoded protein: CASSPMGVRGYTF.

The chain carries TRBV11-3 and TRBJ2-2, with 8 bases that match TRBD2. There are 16 residues in the CDR3. The J segment lost 1 base and the V segment lost 5 bases, leaving 6 bases of the junction unmatched. Germline V gives CDR1 SGHNT, CDR2 YENEEA. Written as DNA, the CDR3 is TGTGCCAGCAGCCCACGAGGGACTAGGAACACCGGGGAGCTGTTTTTT. Protein sequence: CASSPRGTRNTGELFF.

The chain has TRBV7-9 and TRBJ2-2, with a tentative D call TRBD1 (7 bases). Trimming cost V 5 bases and J 7 bases, with 11 bases left between them. The CDR3 loop spans 13 amino acids. CDR1 is SEHNR, CDR2 FQNEAQ, per germline (reference sequence). CDR3 protein: CASSNQGGGELFF. The CDR3 bases are TGTGCCAGCAGCAACCAGGGGGGCGGGGAGCTGTTTTTT.

This clone showed up just a few times. This chain uses TRBV5-3 with TRBJ1-2, with TRBD1 matching over 10 bases. TRBV5-3 is sorted into the ORF group, with uncertain function. Unmatched junction bases numbered 7, after V lost 10 bases and J lost 4 bases. The CDR3 is 13 amino acids. CDR3 protein: CAEDRGSGYGYTF. CDR3 sequence (DNA): TGTGCCGAGGACAGGGGGTCTGGCTATGGCTACACCTTC.

A word on this clone: The same CDR3 can be traced to other DNA sequences in this sample. This chain uses TRBV6-4 with TRBJ1-1; 7 positions agree with TRBD1. The J segment lost 5 bases and the V segment lost 5 bases, leaving 5 bases of the junction unmatched. The CDR3 has 13 amino acids. CDR1 and CDR2 (germline): MRHNA, SNTAGT. The CDR3 DNA reads as TGTGCCAGCAGTCGAGACAGGGCGACTGAAGCTTTCTTT. This encodes CASSRDRATEAFF.

The chain joins TRBV9 to TRBJ2-3, with 8 bases aligning to TRBD2. CDR3 length: 14 residues. Trimming at V came to 5 bases and at J to 6 bases, leaving 8 bases not matched to a gene. Germline loops: CDR1 SGDLS, CDR2 YYNGEE. The chain's CDR3 is CASRDIRGGDTQYF. DNA for the CDR3: TGTGCCAGCAGGGACATACGCGGGGGGGATACGCAGTATTTT.

The rearrangement links TRBV4-1 to TRBJ2-7; perhaps TRBD1 as D (5 bases). The CDR3 covers 13 residues. Deletions cut 4 bases from V and 7 bases from J, with 14 bases between. CDR1 MGHRA and CDR2 YSYEKL come from the germline V gene. CDR3 bases: TGCGCCAGCAGCCCCTTTGGGGCTCGGGAGCAGTACTTC. This sequence encodes CASSPFGAREQYF.

This clone was detected only a few times. This chain connects TRBV14 to TRBJ1-1, with a possible D match to TRBD1 (5 bases). This CDR3 spans 12 amino acids. V lost 4 bases and J 8 bases, leaving 11 bases between the germline ends. In germline, CDR1 is SGHDN, CDR2 FVKESK. CDR3 amino acids: CASSRRQGEAFF. The CDR3 region has the DNA TGTGCCAGCAGCCGCCGTCAGGGAGAAGCTTTCTTT. Full variable domain (rest looked up from reference TRBV14 and TRBJ1-1): EAGVTQFPSHSVIEKGQTVTLRCDPISGHDNLYWYRRVMGKEIKFLLHFVKESKQDESGMPNNRFLAERTGGTYSTLKVQPAELEDSGVYFCASSRRQGEAFFGQGTRLTVV.

This clone appeared once. The rearrangement links TRBV4-1 to TRBJ1-2, with TRBD1 identical over 8 bases. CDR3 size: 14 residues. V was clipped by 7 bases and J by 2 bases; unmatched bases: 6. The germline V gene has CDR1 MGHRA and CDR2 YSYEKL. The CDR3 is CASNQGAINYGYTF. CDR3 DNA: TGCGCCAGCAACCAGGGGGCCATAAACTATGGCTACACCTTC.

V is TRBV6-1 and J is TRBJ2-7, with D possibly matching TRBD2 (6 bases). This CDR3 comprises 13 residues. In germline, CDR1 is MNHNS, CDR2 SASEGT. V was clipped by 6 bases and J by 3 bases, with 12 bases between them. The CDR3 sequence: CASRGTLFYEQYF. CDR3 nucleotides: TGTGCCAGCAGAGGGACTCTGTTCTACGAGCAGTACTTC.

This clone was detected only a few times. The chain has TRBV5-1 and TRBJ2-7; D is unclear. V lost 1 base and J 0 bases, leaving 8 bases between the germline ends. The germline CDR1 and CDR2 sequences are SGHRS and YFSETQ. The CDR3 has 14 amino acids. CDR3 in DNA: TGCGCCAGCAGCTTGAACGGACCCTCCTACGAGCAGTACTTC. Translating gives CASSLNGPSYEQYF.

The rearrangement uses TRBV7-2 and TRBJ2-7; D is possibly TRBD1 or TRBD2 (5 bases each). The germline V gene encodes CDR1 SGHTA and CDR2 FQGNSA. V dropped 5 bases and J dropped 0 bases, with 17 bases sitting between them. This CDR3 is 16 amino acids long. The CDR3 loop reads CASSHYGTFASYEQYF. CDR3 sequence (DNA): TGTGCCAGCAGCCATTATGGGACCTTCGCCTCCTACGAGCAGTACTTC.

This clone was detected only a few times. The chain is built from TRBV10-1 and TRBJ2-1; a weak D match, TRBD2 (5 bases). Germline values: CDR1 WNHNN, CDR2 SYGVQD (reference sequence). The CDR3 contains 14 residues. V was shortened by 0 bases and J by 7 bases, with 10 bases between the two germline ends. The CDR3 DNA follows: TGCGCCAGCAGTGAGTCTCCTAGCCTTAATGAGCAGTTCTTC. It encodes CASSESPSLNEQFF.

The rearrangement uses TRBV9 and TRBJ1-6; TRBD1 aligns across 12 bases. The CDR3 extends over 16 amino acids. The V gene's germline CDR1 is SGDLS and CDR2 YYNGEE. After removal of 4 bases from V and 6 bases from J, the junction contained 5 bases not matched to a gene. CDR3 loop: CASSPRDRGRNSPLHF. The CDR3 region has the DNA TGTGCCAGCAGCCCTCGGGACAGGGGGCGTAATTCACCCCTCCACTTT.

This clone was observed once. The rearrangement joins TRBV10-3 to TRBJ2-7; TRBD1 matches at 8 bases. CDR1 is ENHRY and CDR2 is SYGVKD in the germline V gene. J was trimmed by 4 bases and V by 3 bases; bases with no gene match: 8. This CDR3 is 15 amino acids long. The CDR3 sequence: CAISESNRGIYEQYF. The CDR3 nucleotides are TGTGCCATCAGTGAATCGAACAGGGGGATTTACGAGCAGTACTTC.

The chain combines TRBV30 with TRBJ1-5; 7 positions agree with TRBD1. The length of the CDR3 is 15 residues. The trim removed 6 bases at V and 0 bases at J, leaving 8 bases unmatched. In germline, CDR1 is GTSNPN, CDR2 SVGIG (reference sequence). The CDR3 is CACRGGLYSNQPQHF. CDR3 nucleotides: TGTGCCTGCAGGGGGGGTCTTTATAGCAATCAGCCCCAGCATTTT.

This clone has only a few counts. The rearrangement joins TRBV10-3 to TRBJ1-2; D may be TRBD1 (6 bases). V lost 4 bases and J lost 8, with 17 bases in between. The CDR3 is 14 residues long. The germline CDR1 and CDR2 sequences are ENHRY and SYGVKD. DNA for the CDR3: TGTGCCATCAGTGTGAGTCAGGGGCTCCAGGGCTACACCTTC. The encoded protein is CAISVSQGLQGYTF.

This clone was counted only a few times. The CDR3 sequence: CASNGENPRTEAFF. The CDR3 DNA sequence: TGTGCCAGCAATGGGGAGAATCCAAGAACTGAAGCTTTCTTT. J is TRBJ1-1 and V is TRBV28; D remains ambiguous. This CDR3 region has 14 residues. The V gene's germline CDR1 is MDHEN and CDR2 SYDVKM. The V and J ends lost 7 bases and 5 bases respectively, with 17 bases between them.

J is TRBJ2-7 and V is TRBV4-3; 12 bases line up with TRBD2. The CDR3 has 17 amino acids. Germline V gives CDR1 LGHNA, CDR2 YSLEER. The junction had 10 bases not matched to a gene; V was cut back by 2 bases and J by 5 bases. This chain's CDR3 is CASSQRLAGGPRNEQYF. The DNA for the CDR3 is TGCGCCAGCAGCCAAAGGCTAGCGGGAGGGCCGAGAAACGAGCAGTACTTC.

This clone was seen a few times. The chain carries TRBV7-8 and TRBJ2-7; D is uncertain. CDR3 size: 13 residues. V was trimmed by 0 bases and J by 6 bases, leaving 9 bases between them. Looked up from germline, CDR1 is SGHVS and CDR2 is FQNEAQ. For the CDR3, the DNA is TGTGCCAGCAGCTTAGCCGGGCTCGCCGAGCAGTACTTC. This sequence encodes CASSLAGLAEQYF.

The V gene is TRBV5-1, the J gene TRBJ1-4, with 7 bases matching TRBD1. Germline values: CDR1 SGHRS, CDR2 YFSETQ. V lost 4 bases, J lost 10 bases, and 19 bases stayed unmatched. This CDR3 spans 17 amino acids. CDR3 nucleotides: TGCGCCAGCAGCCCGGGACTATTAGGGCAGGGGGAAGGAAAACTGTTTTTT. As protein: CASSPGLLGQGEGKLFF.

The chain employs TRBV27 and TRBJ1-2; 9 bases are shared with TRBD1. Germline CDR1 MNHEY, CDR2 SMNVEV (reference sequence). J was trimmed by 5 bases and V by 5 bases; bases with no gene match: 9. The CDR3 sequence is 15 residues long. The chain's CDR3 is CASSLYRGQGYGYTF. For the CDR3, the DNA is TGTGCCAGCAGTCTTTACAGGGGGCAGGGGTATGGCTACACCTTC.

The chain carries TRBV10-3 and TRBJ1-6, with TRBD1 as a possible D gene (5 bases). From germline, CDR1 is ENHRY and CDR2 SYGVKD. Trimming cost V 10 bases and J 10 bases, with 20 bases left between them. The CDR3 totals 14 residues. The CDR3 here is CASGSGTNRSPLHF. The CDR3 DNA reads as TGTGCCAGCGGGAGTGGGACCAATCGCTCACCCCTCCACTTT.

The J gene is TRBJ2-7, the V gene TRBV5-5, with D perhaps TRBD1 (5 bases). V gave up 4 bases and J gave up 4 bases, with 12 bases separating them. The CDR3 runs 13 residues. Germline values: CDR1 SGHKS, CDR2 YYEKEE (reference sequence). The CDR3: CASSEGDRYEQYF. As DNA, the CDR3 is TGTGCCAGCAGCGAAGGGGATAGGTACGAGCAGTACTTC.